The present entry profiles one T cell receptor beta chain with its context. What it binds is unknown. Only in-frame clones appear in the TCRdb table, and some are missing; sequencing was by immunoSEQ multiplex PCR. The data contain about 75,000 clones, roughly 80% of them singletons. Germline CDR1 SGHTA, CDR2 FQGTGA. The CDR3 runs to 17 residues. V lost 0 bases, J lost 8 bases, and 12 bases stayed unmatched. This sample was included in a study of CD4 T cell repertoires in COVID-19. General observations from the study: Two or all three memory subsets shared several highly expanded SARS-CoV-2-reactive clonotypes.

Sequencing was done directly on freshly isolated, uncultured memory T cells. Sequenced here: CD4+ T cells from peripheral blood, sampled after recovery from COVID-19. The TCR comes from a human donor who had COVID-19. V usage is TRBV7-3 and J usage is TRBJ2-3; 9 bases align to TRBD1. The DNA of the CDR3 is TGTGCCAGCAGCTTAACTAGCGGACAGGGGACAACTTCTACGCAGTATTTT. It translates to CASSLTSGQGTTSTQYF.